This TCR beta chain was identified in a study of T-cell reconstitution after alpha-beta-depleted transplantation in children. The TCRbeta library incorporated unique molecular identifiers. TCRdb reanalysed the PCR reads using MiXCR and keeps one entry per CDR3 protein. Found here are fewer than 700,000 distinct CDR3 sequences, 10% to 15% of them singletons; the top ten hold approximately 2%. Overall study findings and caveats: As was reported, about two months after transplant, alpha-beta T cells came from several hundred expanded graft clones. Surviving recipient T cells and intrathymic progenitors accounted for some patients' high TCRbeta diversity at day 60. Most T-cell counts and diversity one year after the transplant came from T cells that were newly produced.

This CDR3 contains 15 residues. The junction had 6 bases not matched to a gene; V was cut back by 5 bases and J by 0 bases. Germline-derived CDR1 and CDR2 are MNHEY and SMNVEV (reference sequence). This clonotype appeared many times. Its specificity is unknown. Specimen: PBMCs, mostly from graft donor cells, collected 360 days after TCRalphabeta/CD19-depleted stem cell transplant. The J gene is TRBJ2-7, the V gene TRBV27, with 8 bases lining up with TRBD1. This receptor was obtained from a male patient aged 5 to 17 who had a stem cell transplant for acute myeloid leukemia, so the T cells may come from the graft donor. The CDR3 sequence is CASSPQGGSSYEQYF. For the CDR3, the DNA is TGTGCCAGCAGTCCACAGGGGGGTAGCTCCTACGAGCAGTACTTC.